This T cell receptor (beta chain) originates from a study of response to subunit inactivated influenza vaccine (dated by TCRdb to the late 2010s). Some background on the complete study: Deep quantitative profiling of the T cell receptor repertoire was used in the study to follow responses to a trivalent subunit inactivated influenza vaccine.

Results the study describes overall, beyond this receptor: The authors suggested that each seasonal influenza vaccination may recruit only a limited number of new T cells.

Looking up the germline V gene yields CDR1 SGDLS and CDR2 YYNGEE. The CDR3 runs 14 residues from the cysteine to the phenylalanine. Only the CDR3 portion is preserved as DNA: 42 bases, with reading frame beginning at the first base. The junction shows trimming of 4 bases on V and 4 bases on J, plus 13 bases between the germline ends. Receptor amplification or capture employed RT-PCR. Sequencing relied on an Illumina HiSeq 2500. TCRdb ran its own pipeline on the public reads, namely fastp trimming at Q25 and MiXCR clone calling, and kept in-frame beta chains. CDR3 protein duplicates are merged, each entry listing the most common genes and DNA. This sample holds about 540,000 distinct CDR3 sequences; around 15% were observed only once. The top ten clonotypes cover over 8.5% of the sample. As concerns this clonotype: Its recognized antigen is unknown. No much larger clonotype is one base removed from it; base qualities were not supplied.

Recombination joined TRBV9 with TRBJ2-3; the D gene cannot be named for sure. This TCR derives from a man aged 50 to 60 who received an inactivated influenza vaccine. Donor details come from another sample of the same person, matched by shared clones. The material sequenced was PBMCs from blood, taken approximately 12 days after vaccination. The CDR3 is CASSPEPGADTQYF. The nucleotide sequence is given as TGTGCCAGCAGCCCAGAGCCGGGTGCAGATACGCAGTATTTT.